This T cell receptor beta chain was sequenced in a study of blood T cells in healthy people across ages. Study-level information: About one barcoded beta molecule per two T cells came from capture by template switching.

Findings of the study overall: With age, beta diversity per million T cells declined roughly linearly, significantly by about 37.

The germline gives CDR1 SEHNR, CDR2 FQNEAQ (reference sequence). The ends lost 10 bases at V and 0 bases at J; junction bases unmatched: 14. This CDR3 contains 17 residues. Each donor's blood draw was 7.5 to 10 milliliters of peripheral blood. No fewer than 6.5 million PBMCs went into each sample. Alongside a J-beta primer mix, a sample-barcoded 5' primer served in a second PCR lasting roughly 6 to 11 cycles. Each CDR3 protein gets one entry after TCRdb re-called the 5' RACE reads with MiXCR. The sample gives over a million distinct CDR3 sequences, around 40% of which show up once; around 4% is in the top ten. This clonotype was counted a few times. Its antigen remains unknown.

The gene calls are TRBV7-9 and TRBJ2-4; 8 nucleotides align to TRBD2. The receptor was isolated from a young woman in good health. Sequencing was done on a sample of blood. The CDR3 loop reads CATARGGGPLAKNIQYF. The CDR3 DNA is TGTGCCACGGCACGGGGGGGAGGACCCCTAGCCAAAAACATTCAGTACTTC.